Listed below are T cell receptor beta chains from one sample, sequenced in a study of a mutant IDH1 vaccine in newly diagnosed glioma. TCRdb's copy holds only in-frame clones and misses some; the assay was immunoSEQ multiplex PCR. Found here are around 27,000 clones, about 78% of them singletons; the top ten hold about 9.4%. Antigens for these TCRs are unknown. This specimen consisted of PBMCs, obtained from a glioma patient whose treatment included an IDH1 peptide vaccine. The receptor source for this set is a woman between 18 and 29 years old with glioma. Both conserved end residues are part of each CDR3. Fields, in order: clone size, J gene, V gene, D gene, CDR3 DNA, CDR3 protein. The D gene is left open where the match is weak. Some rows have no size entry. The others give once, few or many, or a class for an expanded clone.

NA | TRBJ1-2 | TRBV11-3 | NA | TGTGCCAGCAGCAAAACCCTTATTGATGGCTACACCTTC | CASSKTLIDGYTF
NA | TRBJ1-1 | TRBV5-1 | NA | TGCGCCAGCAGCTTGCAGGTACAGTCTGCCATGAACACTGAAGCTTTCTTT | CASSLQVQSAMNTEAFF
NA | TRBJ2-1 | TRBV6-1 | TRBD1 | TGTGCCGGGAGTACAGGGGGCGCGGTGTATGAGCAGTTCTTC | CAGSTGGAVYEQFF
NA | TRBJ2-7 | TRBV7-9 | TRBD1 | TGTGCCAGCAGCTTTACGACAGGGTCGCCGTCGGACTTC | CASSFTTGSPSDF
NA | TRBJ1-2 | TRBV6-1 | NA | TGTGCCAGCAGTGAAGCAAGGAGGGGGAGCTTATGGGGCTATGGCTACACCTTC | CASSEARRGSLWGYGYTF
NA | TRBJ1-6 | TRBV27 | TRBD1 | TGTGCCAGTGGGACAGGTACAAATAATTCACCCCTCCACTTT | CASGTGTNNSPLHF
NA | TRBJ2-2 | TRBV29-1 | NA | TGCAGCGTTGAGTCCCTTGTAACCGGGGAGCTGTTTTTT | CSVESLVTGELFF
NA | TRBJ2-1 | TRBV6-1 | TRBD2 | TGTGCCAGCATTGAGGGAAGACTAGCGGCCTACAATGAGCAGTTCTTC | CASIEGRLAAYNEQFF
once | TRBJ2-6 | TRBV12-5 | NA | TGTGCTAGTGGTTTAATCTCTGGGGCCAACGTCCTGACTTTC | CASGLISGANVLTF
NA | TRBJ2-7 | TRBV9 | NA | TGTGCCAGCAGCGTGTCGTCCCGGGCGGGTGAGCAGTACTTC | CASSVSSRAGEQYF
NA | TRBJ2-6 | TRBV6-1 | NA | TGTGCCAGCAGACGGTCTCTGGCCAACGTCCTGACTTTC | CASRRSLANVLTF
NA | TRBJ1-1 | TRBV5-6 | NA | TGTGCCAGCAGCTTGTATACAGACGAAGCTTTCTTT | CASSLYTDEAFF
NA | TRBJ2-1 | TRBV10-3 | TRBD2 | TGTGCCATCAGTGAGTTCGGGACTAGCGGAAACAATGAGCAGTTCTTC | CAISEFGTSGNNEQFF
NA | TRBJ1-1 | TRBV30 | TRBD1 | TGTGCCTGGACACGACAGGGCCGAACTGAAGCTTTCTTT | CAWTRQGRTEAFF
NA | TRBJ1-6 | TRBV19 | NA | TGTGCCAGTAGTATCAGGGGAAGTTCACCCCTCCACTTT | CASSIRGSSPLHF
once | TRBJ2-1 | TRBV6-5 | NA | TGTGCCAGCAGGACAGGAAACAATGAGCAGTTCTTC | CASRTGNNEQFF
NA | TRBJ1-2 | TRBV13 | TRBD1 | TGTGCCAGCAGCGCGCACGGACAGGGGGGGGTCTATGGCTACACCTTC | CASSAHGQGGVYGYTF
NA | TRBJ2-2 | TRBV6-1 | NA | TGTGCCAGCGTGCAGGGGGGTGACACCGGGGAGCTGTTTTTT | CASVQGGDTGELFF
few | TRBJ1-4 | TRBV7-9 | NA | TGTGCCAGCAGCTTAGCGCTTTGGGGTAGGGATGAAAAACTGTTTTTT | CASSLALWGRDEKLFF
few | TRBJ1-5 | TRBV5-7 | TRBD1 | TGTGCCAGCAGCAGGGGACAGTTGGTAGAACAGCCCCAGCATTTT | CASSRGQLVEQPQHF
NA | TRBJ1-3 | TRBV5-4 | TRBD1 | TGTGCCAGCAGGGAAGGACAGGGCTATGGAAACACCATATATTTT | CASREGQGYGNTIYF
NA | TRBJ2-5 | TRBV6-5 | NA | TGTGCCAGCAGTTACTTCGCCGGAGAGACCCAGTACTTC | CASSYFAGETQYF
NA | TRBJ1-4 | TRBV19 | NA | TGTGCCAGTAGTCGAGGGCTAGCTAATGAAAAACTGTTTTTT | CASSRGLANEKLFF
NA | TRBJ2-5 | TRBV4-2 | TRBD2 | TGTGCCAGCAGCCAAAACCTAGCGGGGGGGTTCGAGACCCAGTACTTC | CASSQNLAGGFETQYF
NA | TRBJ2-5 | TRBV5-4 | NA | TGTGCCAGCAGCTCCAGCCCCACTCCCCCAGAGACCCAGTACTTC | CASSSSPTPPETQYF
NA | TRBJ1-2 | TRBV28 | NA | TGTGCCAGCAGTTTAGCGGGGACCTATGGCTACACCTTC | CASSLAGTYGYTF
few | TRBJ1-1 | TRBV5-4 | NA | TGTGCCAGCAGCCTACAGGGATCCACTGAAGCTTTCTTT | CASSLQGSTEAFF
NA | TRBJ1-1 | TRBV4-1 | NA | TGCGCCAGCAGCCAAGGCTGGGCCAGGGGCACCGAAGCTTTCTTT | CASSQGWARGTEAFF
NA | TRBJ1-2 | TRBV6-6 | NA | TGTGCCAGCAGTGACCACAGGGTCCCTAACTATGGCTACACCTTC | CASSDHRVPNYGYTF
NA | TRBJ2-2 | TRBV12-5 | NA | TGTGCTAGTGGTCGACAGGGAGGAACCGGGGAGCTGTTTTTT | CASGRQGGTGELFF
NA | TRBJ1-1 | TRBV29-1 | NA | TGCAGCGCTGGGACATCTATGAACACTGAAGCTTTCTTT | CSAGTSMNTEAFF
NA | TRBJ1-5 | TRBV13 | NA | TGTGCCAGCAGCGAAGGGGGGGGATTCCAGCCCCAGCATTTT | CASSEGGGFQPQHF
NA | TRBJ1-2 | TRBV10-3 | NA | TGTGCCATCAGTGAGACAGACGGGCAGGGGAATGGCTACACCTTC | CAISETDGQGNGYTF
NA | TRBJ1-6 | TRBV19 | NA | TGTGCCAGTAAACAGGGCCGAAATTCACCCCTCCACTTT | CASKQGRNSPLHF
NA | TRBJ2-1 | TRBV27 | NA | TGTGCCAGCAGTTTGTGGGGCAATGAGCAGTTCTTC | CASSLWGNEQFF
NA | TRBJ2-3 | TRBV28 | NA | TGTGCCAGCGGATTAGCGTCCGATACGCAGTATTTT | CASGLASDTQYF
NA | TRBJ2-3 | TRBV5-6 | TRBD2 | TGTGCCAGCAGCCATCGACTAGCGGCCAGCACAGATACGCAGTATTTT | CASSHRLAASTDTQYF
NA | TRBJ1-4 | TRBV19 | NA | TGTGCCACCACTGTGGCCCCTAATGAAAAACTGTTTTTT | CATTVAPNEKLFF
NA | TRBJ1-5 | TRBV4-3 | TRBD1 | TGCGCCAGCAGCCAACCAGGGGGGCCCCAGCATTTT | CASSQPGGPQHF
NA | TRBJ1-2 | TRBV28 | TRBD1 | TGTGCCAGCAGGTCGACAGGGTATAATGTGCGGAACTATGGCTACACCTTC | CASRSTGYNVRNYGYTF
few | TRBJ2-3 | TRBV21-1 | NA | TGTGCCAGCAGCCAAGGGGGGTCCTGCACAGATACGCAGTATTTT | CASSQGGSCTDTQYF
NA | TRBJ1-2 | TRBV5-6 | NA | TGTGCCAGCACTCTCGGTTCGGGTGGCTACACCTTC | CASTLGSGGYTF
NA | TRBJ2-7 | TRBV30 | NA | TGTGCCTGGAGTGTCTTGACCTACGAGCAGTACTTC | CAWSVLTYEQYF
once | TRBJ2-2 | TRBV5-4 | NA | TGTGCCAGCAACGGAAGGGGGAACACCGGGGAGCTGTTTTTT | CASNGRGNTGELFF
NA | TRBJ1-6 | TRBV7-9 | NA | TGTGCCAGCAGTACAGGGAGCTCCTATAATTCACCCCTCCACTTT | CASSTGSSYNSPLHF
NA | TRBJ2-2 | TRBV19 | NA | TGTGCCAGTGGCACCGGGGAGCTGTTTTTT | CASGTGELFF
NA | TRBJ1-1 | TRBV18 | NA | TGTGCCAGCTCACCACAACCTGGGGTCACTGAAGCTTTCTTT | CASSPQPGVTEAFF
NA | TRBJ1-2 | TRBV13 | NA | TGTGCCAGCAGCTCCGGGCCTCTCGGGGCAGCAGGCTACACCTTC | CASSSGPLGAAGYTF
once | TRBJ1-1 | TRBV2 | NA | TGTGCCAGCAGCATACAGGGCTGGACTGAAGCTTTCTTT | CASSIQGWTEAFF
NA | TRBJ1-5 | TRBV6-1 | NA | TGTGCCAGCAGTGAAAGACAGATAGGCAATCAGCCCCAGCATTTT | CASSERQIGNQPQHF
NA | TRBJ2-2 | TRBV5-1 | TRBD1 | TGCGCCAGCAGCATGGGGACAGCTAACCTAGGGGAGCTGTTTTTT | CASSMGTANLGELFF
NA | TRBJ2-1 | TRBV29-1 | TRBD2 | TGCAGCGCTCTACTAGCGGTGAGCTCCTACAATGAGCAGTTCTTC | CSALLAVSSYNEQFF
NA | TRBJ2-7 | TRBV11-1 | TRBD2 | TGTGCCAGCAGCCCCCGGGGGGGGAGAACCTACGAGCAGTACTTC | CASSPRGGRTYEQYF
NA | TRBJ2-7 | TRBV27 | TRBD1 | TGTGCCAGCAGTTCCGAAATAGGGGGCGGTTACGAGCAGTACTTC | CASSSEIGGGYEQYF
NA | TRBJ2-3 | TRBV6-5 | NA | TGTGCCAGCAGACCGGGGACTCGGGATACGCAGTATTTT | CASRPGTRDTQYF
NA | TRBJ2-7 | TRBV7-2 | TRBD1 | TGTGCCAGCAGCCGCGGGCCGACAGGGACGGGCGAGCAGTACTTC | CASSRGPTGTGEQYF
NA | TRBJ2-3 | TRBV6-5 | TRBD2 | TGTGCCAGCAGTCCAACTAGCGGTAGCACAGATACGCAGTATTTT | CASSPTSGSTDTQYF